A single sample is the source of the 15 T cell receptor beta chains below, sequenced in a study of control samples from healthy donors and cancer patients (dated by TCRdb to 2020 to 2022). Library method: the immunoSEQ multiplex PCR assay. In TCRdb, the immuneACCESS table is reduced to in-frame sequences with V and J assigned. These tables do not hold every clone; where another copy was compared, an unresolved V gene accounts for under half, and the others remain unexplained. Per the sample table, the count is some 190,000 clones. The ten biggest clones cover more than 2% of the sample. The sequenced sample consisted of blood. Source of these receptors: a woman in her twenties or thirties in good health.

The genes are TRBV6-5 and TRBJ2-7; TRBD2 aligns across 10 bases. From germline, CDR1 is MNHEY and CDR2 SVGAGI. This CDR3 spans 15 amino acids. The junction had 2 bases not matched to a gene; V was cut back by 0 bases and J by 3 bases. CDR3 sequence reads: CASSYSSSGGYEQYF. CDR3 bases: TGTGCCAGCAGTTACTCTTCTAGCGGGGGCTACGAGCAGTACTTC.

J is TRBJ2-5 and V is TRBV2, with 15 nucleotides matching TRBD2. Germline CDR1 and CDR2: SNHLY and FYNNEI. This CDR3 region has 17 residues. The trim removed 4 bases at V and 5 bases at J, leaving 8 bases unmatched. CDR3 region: CASSVGRTSGGEETQYF. CDR3 DNA sequence: TGTGCCAGCAGTGTTGGTCGGACTAGCGGGGGGGAGGAGACCCAGTACTTC.

V gene TRBV5-6 combines with J gene TRBJ1-1; 7 bases align to TRBD1. The trim removed 5 bases at V and 5 bases at J, leaving 3 bases unmatched. The CDR3 runs 12 residues. Per germline, CDR1 SGHDT and CDR2 YYEEEE. CDR3 bases: TGTGCCAGCAGGACAGGGTATACTGAAGCTTTCTTT. Protein: CASRTGYTEAFF.

V usage is TRBV13 and J usage is TRBJ1-2, with D perhaps matching TRBD1 (5 bases). Trimming removed 10 bases at V and 0 bases at J, with 9 bases between. The CDR3 consists of 12 residues. The germline V gene has CDR1 PRHDT and CDR2 FYEKMQ (reference sequence). The CDR3 nucleotides read TGTGCCACCGTGGGGGCTAACTATGGCTACACCTTC. This gives the protein CATVGANYGYTF.

This sequence joins TRBV3-1 (or the pseudogene TRBV3-2) and TRBJ1-1; D is unclear. Germline V gene lookup returns CDR1 LGHDT and CDR2 YNNKEL (reference sequence). The V and J ends lost 4 bases and 6 bases respectively, with 15 bases between them. This CDR3 spans 14 amino acids. The CDR3, as DNA: TGTGCCAGCAGCCCCAGAAACCCCGGACCTGAAGCTTTCTTT. It codes for CASSPRNPGPEAFF.

The genes are TRBV2 and TRBJ1-2; D remains unclear. Germline assignment: CDR1 SNHLY and CDR2 FYNNEI. CDR3 length equals 14 residues. The V end was cut by 6 bases, the J end by 2 bases, with 13 bases between. DNA for the CDR3: TGTGCCAGCAGCCCGGTGGGAGGAAACTATGGCTACACCTTC. Encoded protein: CASSPVGGNYGYTF. Looking up the rest from reference TRBV2 and TRBJ1-2 gives the full variable domain: EPEVTQTPSHQVTQMGQEVILRCVPISNHLYFYWYRQILGQKVEFLVSFYNNEISEKSEIFDDQFSVERPDGSNFTLKIRSTKLEDSAMYFCASSPVGGNYGYTFGSGTRLTVV.

The chain joins TRBV5-1 to TRBJ2-1; the D is unclear. Trimming cost V 4 bases and J 4 bases, with 12 bases left between them. Germline loops: CDR1 SGHRS, CDR2 YFSETQ. The CDR3 is made up of 14 amino acids. CDR3 bases: TGCGCCAGCAGCGCCCCCCCCCTATACAATGAGCAGTTCTTC. Its translation: CASSAPPLYNEQFF.

The chain combines TRBV5-1 with TRBJ1-3; 7 nucleotides align to TRBD1. The germline V gene has CDR1 SGHRS and CDR2 YFSETQ. V trimming: 6 bases; J trimming: 8 bases; junction bases outside the gene matches: 8. This CDR3 is 13 amino acids long. The CDR3 DNA follows: TGCGCCAGCACCCGGACAGGCGAAGACACCATATATTTT. Protein: CASTRTGEDTIYF.

The rearrangement links TRBV5-5 to TRBJ2-5; 10 bases match TRBD1. The ends lost 4 bases at V and 5 bases at J; junction bases unmatched: 11. The CDR3 has 16 amino acids. The V gene's germline CDR1 is SGHKS and CDR2 YYEKEE (reference sequence). The CDR3 here is CASSPTGTGAGETQYF. Here the CDR3 DNA reads TGTGCCAGCAGCCCTACCGGGACAGGGGCGGGGGAGACCCAGTACTTC.

The chain is built from TRBV5-1 and TRBJ1-5; no firm D call. The germline CDR1 and CDR2 sequences are SGHRS and YFSETQ. Trimming removed 0 bases from V and 3 bases from J, with 7 bases in between. The CDR3 spans 14 residues. CDR3 sequence (DNA): TGCGCCAGCAGCTTGGACAGCCCCAATCAGCCCCAGCATTTT. This translates into CASSLDSPNQPQHF.

V usage is TRBV10-2 and J usage is TRBJ2-2; either TRBD1 or TRBD2 may fit D (5 bases each). Looked up from germline, CDR1 is WSHSY and CDR2 is SAAADI. Trimming removed 6 bases at V and 2 bases at J, with 16 bases between. The CDR3 sequence is 16 residues long. The CDR3 sequence: CASRRGQRTNTGELFF. The CDR3 DNA reads TGCGCCAGCAGGAGGGGCCAGCGGACTAACACCGGGGAGCTGTTTTTT.

The chain links TRBV2 to TRBJ2-2, with 8 bases matching TRBD1. Germline V gene data show CDR1 as SNHLY and CDR2 as FYNNEI. The J segment lost 4 bases and the V segment lost 3 bases, leaving 1 base of the junction unmatched. CDR3 length equals 14 residues. The CDR3 reads CASSEGQVTGELFF. CDR3 bases: TGTGCCAGCAGTGAGGGACAGGTCACCGGGGAGCTGTTTTTT.

The chain combines TRBV18 with TRBJ2-2, with TRBD1 as a possible D gene (6 bases). The CDR3 runs 15 residues. Deletions cut 2 bases from V and 7 bases from J, with 14 bases between. CDR1 is KGHSH, CDR2 LQKENI, per germline. The CDR3 loop reads CASSPVYRAGGELFF. CDR3 in DNA: TGTGCCAGCTCACCAGTTTACAGGGCTGGCGGGGAGCTGTTTTTT. The full variable domain, completed using reference TRBV18 and TRBJ2-2, is NAGVMQNPRHLVRRRGQEARLRCSPMKGHSHVYWYRQLPEEGLKFMVYLQKENIIDESGMPKERFSAEFPKEGPSILRIQQVVRGDSAAYFCASSPVYRAGGELFFGEGSRLTVL.

V is TRBV7-6 and J is TRBJ2-1; 11 bases are a match to TRBD1. Germline CDR1 is SGHVS and CDR2 is FNYEAQ. The length of the CDR3 is 15 residues. With 5 bases clipped from V and 9 bases from J, the junction kept 9 bases outside the gene matches. CDR3 sequence (DNA): TGTGCCAGCAGCCCTGGACAGGGGGCAGGTGGTGAGCAGTTCTTC. Amino acids: CASSPGQGAGGEQFF.

The V and J genes are TRBV5-1 and TRBJ2-5, with D unresolved. This CDR3 is built from 14 residues. The V gene lost 2 bases and the J gene lost 1 base, with 9 bases spanning the gap. The germline CDR1 and CDR2 sequences are SGHRS and YFSETQ. The CDR3 DNA reads TGCGCCAGCAGCTTTCAGCCGGCCCAAGAGACCCAGTACTTC. It encodes CASSFQPAQETQYF.